What follows is one T cell receptor beta chain and its context. Its antigen is undetermined. This sample is drawn from a study of cytomegalovirus exposure and HLA in healthy donors. Study results and limitations: TCR beta V- and J-gene trimming, according to a later analysis, was linked to a missense DCLRE1C variant.

PCR was performed using 60 Vbeta and 13 Jbeta primers. Assay: immunoSEQ multiplex PCR; the TCRdb copy retains only in-frame clones and omits some. The sample consists of around 120,000 clones, 70% to 80% of them appearing once. Germline CDR1 is SGHKS and CDR2 is YYEKEE (reference sequence). The length of the CDR3 is 14 residues. V lost 4 bases and J 1 base, leaving 11 bases between the germline ends. The chain has TRBV5-5 and TRBJ1-1; TRBD1 is a possible D gene (5 bases). This TCR was sampled from a man aged 50-60 years in good health and CMV-seropositive. Sequenced: PBMCs. This CDR3 reads CASSRGVSNTEAFF. CDR3 sequence (DNA): TGTGCCAGCAGCCGGGGGGTATCGAACACTGAAGCTTTCTTT.